This T cell receptor beta chain emerged from a study of shared clonotypes between healthy human individuals. Sequencing of unsorted PBMC DNA was carried out using ten immunoSEQ deep assay plates. Method: immunoSEQ multiplex PCR; TCRdb's copy keeps in-frame clones and lacks some. This sample has around 500,000 clones, with about three quarters found just once. CDR1 is ENHRY and CDR2 is SYGVKD in the germline V gene. The V end lost 2 bases, the J end lost 0 bases, and 5 bases lay between the germline ends. This CDR3 contains 14 residues. Findings of the study overall: An anticipated effect of sequencing depth on clonotype sharing among donors was recognized.

This clone was seen more than once but under ten times. Antigen unknown. Different DNA sequences within this sample yield the same CDR3. The source of this sequence is a woman aged 40 to 50 in good health. Some clones in this sample may be carry-over from other donors' samples. The chain combines TRBV10-3 with TRBJ1-5; D is ambiguous. Sequenced input: PBMCs. In nucleotides, the CDR3 is TGTGCCATCAGTGAGAATTATAGCAATCAGCCCCAGCATTTT. This translates into CAISENYSNQPQHF.